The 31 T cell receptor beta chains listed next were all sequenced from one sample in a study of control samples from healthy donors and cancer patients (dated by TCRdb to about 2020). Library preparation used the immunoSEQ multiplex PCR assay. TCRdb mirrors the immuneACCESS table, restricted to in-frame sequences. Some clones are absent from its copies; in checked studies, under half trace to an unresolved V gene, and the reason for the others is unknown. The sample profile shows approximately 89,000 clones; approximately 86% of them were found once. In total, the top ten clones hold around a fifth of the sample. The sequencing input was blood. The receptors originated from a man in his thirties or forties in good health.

The CDR3 nucleotides read TGTGCCAGCAGTTTATCGAAAGATACGCAGTATTTT. Its translation: CASSLSKDTQYF. The chain uses TRBV27 and TRBJ2-3, with no clear D. The CDR3 is 12 amino acids. Germline V gives CDR1 MNHEY, CDR2 SMNVEV (reference sequence). The ends were cut back, 0 bases at V and 5 bases at J, with 3 bases in the middle.

CDR3 nucleotides: TGTGCCAGCAGTAAGAGGACAGGGCGAGGTTCACCCCTCCACTTT. Its protein is CASSKRTGRGSPLHF. This chain joins TRBV6-5 and TRBJ1-6; 8 nucleotides match TRBD1. Germline lookup yields CDR1 MNHEY and CDR2 SVGAGI. The V gene end was trimmed by 5 bases and the J gene end by 9 bases; junction bases not matched to a gene: 9. The length of the CDR3 is 15 residues.

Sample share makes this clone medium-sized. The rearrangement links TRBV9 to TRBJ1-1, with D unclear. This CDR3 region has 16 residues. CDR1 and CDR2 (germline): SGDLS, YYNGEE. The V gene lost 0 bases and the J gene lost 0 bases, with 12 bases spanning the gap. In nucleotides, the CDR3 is TGTGCCAGCAGCGTAGGGGGTTTCGGATTGAACACTGAAGCTTTCTTT. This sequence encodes CASSVGGFGLNTEAFF.

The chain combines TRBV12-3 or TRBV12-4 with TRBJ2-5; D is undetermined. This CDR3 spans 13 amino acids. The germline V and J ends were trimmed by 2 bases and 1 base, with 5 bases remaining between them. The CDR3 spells CASSLTPQETQYF. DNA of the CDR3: TGTGCCAGCAGTTTAACCCCCCAAGAGACCCAGTACTTC.

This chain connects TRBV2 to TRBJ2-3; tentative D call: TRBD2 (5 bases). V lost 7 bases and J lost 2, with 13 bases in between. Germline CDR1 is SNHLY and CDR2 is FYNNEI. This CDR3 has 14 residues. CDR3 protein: CASTRRLITDTQYF. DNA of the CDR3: TGTGCCAGCACCCGGAGACTAATCACAGATACGCAGTATTTT. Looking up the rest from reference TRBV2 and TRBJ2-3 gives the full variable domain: EPEVTQTPSHQVTQMGQEVILRCVPISNHLYFYWYRQILGQKVEFLVSFYNNEISEKSEIFDDQFSVERPDGSNFTLKIRSTKLEDSAMYFCASTRRLITDTQYFGPGTRLTVL.

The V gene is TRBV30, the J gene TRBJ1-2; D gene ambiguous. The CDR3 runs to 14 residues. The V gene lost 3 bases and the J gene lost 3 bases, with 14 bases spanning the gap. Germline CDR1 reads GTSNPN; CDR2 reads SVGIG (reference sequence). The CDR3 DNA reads TGTGCCTGGAGCGGGGTTTTTGGCGACTATGGCTACACCTTC. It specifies CAWSGVFGDYGYTF.

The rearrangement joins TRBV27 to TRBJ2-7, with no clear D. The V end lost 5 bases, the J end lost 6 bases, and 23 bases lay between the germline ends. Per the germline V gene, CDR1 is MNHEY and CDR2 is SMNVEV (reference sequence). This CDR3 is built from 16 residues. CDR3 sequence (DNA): TGTGCCAGCAGTCCCGGTTCGGTGGTGGCAGTCGGCGAGCAGTACTTC. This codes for CASSPGSVVAVGEQYF.

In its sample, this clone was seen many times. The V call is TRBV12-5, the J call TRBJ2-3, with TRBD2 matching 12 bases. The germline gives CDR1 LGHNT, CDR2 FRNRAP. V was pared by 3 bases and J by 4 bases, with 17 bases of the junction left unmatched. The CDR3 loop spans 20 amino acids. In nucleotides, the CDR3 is TGTGCTAGTGGTTTCAGGGACATAGGACTAGCGGGGCGGGTGTCAGATACGCAGTATTTT. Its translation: CASGFRDIGLAGRVSDTQYF.

CDR3 sequence: CAISDGGQGTHEAFF. In DNA form, the CDR3 reads TGTGCCATCAGTGATGGGGGACAGGGGACCCATGAAGCTTTCTTT. The J gene is TRBJ1-1, the V gene TRBV10-3; TRBD1 matches at 10 bases. CDR1 is ENHRY and CDR2 is SYGVKD in the germline V gene. V dropped 3 bases and J dropped 7; count of bases not matched to a gene: 8. The CDR3 consists of 15 residues.

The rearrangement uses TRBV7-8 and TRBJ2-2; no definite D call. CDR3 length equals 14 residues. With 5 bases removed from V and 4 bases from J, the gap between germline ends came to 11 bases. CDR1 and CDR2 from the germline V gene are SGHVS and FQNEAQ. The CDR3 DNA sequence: TGTGCCAGCAGCCCGGAATATCGCACCGGGGAGCTGTTTTTT. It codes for CASSPEYRTGELFF.

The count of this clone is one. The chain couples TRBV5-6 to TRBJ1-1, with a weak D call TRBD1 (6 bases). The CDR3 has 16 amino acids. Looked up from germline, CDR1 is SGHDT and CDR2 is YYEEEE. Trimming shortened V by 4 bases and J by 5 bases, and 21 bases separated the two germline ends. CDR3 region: CASSPQGGAKGTEAFF. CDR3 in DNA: TGTGCCAGCAGCCCCCAAGGGGGGGCAAAGGGTACTGAAGCTTTCTTT.

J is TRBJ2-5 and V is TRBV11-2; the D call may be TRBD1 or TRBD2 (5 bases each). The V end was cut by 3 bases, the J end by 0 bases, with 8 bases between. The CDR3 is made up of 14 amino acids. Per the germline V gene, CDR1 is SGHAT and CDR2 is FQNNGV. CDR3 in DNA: TGTGCCAGCAGCTTTTGGGGGTACCAAGAGACCCAGTACTTC. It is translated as CASSFWGYQETQYF.

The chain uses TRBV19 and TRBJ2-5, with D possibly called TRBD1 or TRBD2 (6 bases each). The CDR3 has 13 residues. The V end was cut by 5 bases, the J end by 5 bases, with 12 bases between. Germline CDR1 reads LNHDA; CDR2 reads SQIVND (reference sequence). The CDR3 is CASSLGGRETQYF. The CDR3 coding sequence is TGTGCCAGTAGTTTGGGGGGCCGGGAGACCCAGTACTTC.

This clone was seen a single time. The CDR3 spells CASSQGHTGTGRLGNQPQHF. In nucleotides, the CDR3 is TGTGCCAGCAGCCAAGGTCATACCGGGACAGGGAGATTAGGCAATCAGCCCCAGCATTTT. This chain uses TRBV14 with TRBJ1-5, with 9 bases aligning to TRBD1. CDR1 and CDR2 (germline): SGHDN, FVKESK. V was pared by 1 base and J by 2 bases, with 15 bases of the junction left unmatched. The CDR3 totals 20 residues.

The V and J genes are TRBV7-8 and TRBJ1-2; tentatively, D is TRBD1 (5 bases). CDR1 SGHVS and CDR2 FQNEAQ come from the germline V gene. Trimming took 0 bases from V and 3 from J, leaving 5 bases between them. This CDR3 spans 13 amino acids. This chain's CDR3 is CASSLAQDYGYTF. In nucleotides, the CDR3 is TGTGCCAGCAGCTTAGCACAGGACTATGGCTACACCTTC.

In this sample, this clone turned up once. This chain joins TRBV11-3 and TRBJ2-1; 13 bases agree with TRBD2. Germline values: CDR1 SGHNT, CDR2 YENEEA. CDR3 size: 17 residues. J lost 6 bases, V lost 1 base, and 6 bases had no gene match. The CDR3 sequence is CASSLAPGTSGINEQFF. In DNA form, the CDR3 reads TGTGCCAGCAGCTTAGCGCCCGGGACTAGCGGGATCAATGAGCAGTTCTTC.

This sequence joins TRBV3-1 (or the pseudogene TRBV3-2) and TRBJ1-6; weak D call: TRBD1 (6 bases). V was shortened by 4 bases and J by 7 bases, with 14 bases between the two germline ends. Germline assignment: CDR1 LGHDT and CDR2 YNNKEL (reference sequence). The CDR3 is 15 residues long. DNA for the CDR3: TGTGCCAGCAGCCCTAAGGGGGACACAAATTCACCCCTCCACTTT. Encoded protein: CASSPKGDTNSPLHF.

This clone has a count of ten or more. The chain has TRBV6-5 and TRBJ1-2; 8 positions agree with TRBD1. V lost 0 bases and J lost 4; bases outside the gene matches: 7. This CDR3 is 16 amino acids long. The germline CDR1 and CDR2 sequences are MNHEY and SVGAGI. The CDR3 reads CASSYSSGGLSYGYTF. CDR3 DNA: TGTGCCAGCAGTTACTCGTCAGGGGGCTTGAGCTATGGCTACACCTTC.

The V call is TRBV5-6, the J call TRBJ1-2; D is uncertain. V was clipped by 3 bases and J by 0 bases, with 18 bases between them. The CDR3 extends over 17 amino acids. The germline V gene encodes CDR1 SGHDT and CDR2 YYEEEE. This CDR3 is CASSSFGSGRANYGYTF. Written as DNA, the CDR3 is TGTGCCAGCAGCTCATTTGGGAGTGGTAGGGCTAACTATGGCTACACCTTC.

The CDR3 DNA reads as TGTGCCAGCAGCTTGGTAGGGTTTGTCTATGGCTACACCTTC. Its translation is CASSLVGFVYGYTF. The V call is TRBV5-6, the J call TRBJ1-2; D uncertain. Trimming cost V 0 bases and J 4 bases, with 10 bases left between them. The CDR3 is 14 amino acids. Germline V gene sequence: CDR1 SGHDT, CDR2 YYEEEE.

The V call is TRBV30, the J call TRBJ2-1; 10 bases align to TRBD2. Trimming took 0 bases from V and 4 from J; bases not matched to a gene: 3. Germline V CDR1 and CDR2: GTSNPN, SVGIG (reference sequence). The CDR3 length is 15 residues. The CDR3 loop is CAWSVKLAGYNEQFF. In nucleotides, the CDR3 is TGTGCCTGGAGTGTGAAACTAGCGGGGTACAATGAGCAGTTCTTC.

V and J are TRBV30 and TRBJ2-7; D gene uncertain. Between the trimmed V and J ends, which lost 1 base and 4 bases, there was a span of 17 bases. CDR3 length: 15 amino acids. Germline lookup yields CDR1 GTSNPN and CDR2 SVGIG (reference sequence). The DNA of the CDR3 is TGTGCCTGGAGTGGGGCCAGTGCCCAGGAATACGAGCAGTACTTC. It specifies CAWSGASAQEYEQYF.

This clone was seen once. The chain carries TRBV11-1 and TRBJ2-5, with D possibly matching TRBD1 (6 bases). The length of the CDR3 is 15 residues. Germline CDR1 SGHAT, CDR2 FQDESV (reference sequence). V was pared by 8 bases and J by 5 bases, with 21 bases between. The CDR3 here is CASLRSQGFWETQYF. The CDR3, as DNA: TGTGCCAGCCTCCGCTCACAGGGTTTTTGGGAGACCCAGTACTTC.

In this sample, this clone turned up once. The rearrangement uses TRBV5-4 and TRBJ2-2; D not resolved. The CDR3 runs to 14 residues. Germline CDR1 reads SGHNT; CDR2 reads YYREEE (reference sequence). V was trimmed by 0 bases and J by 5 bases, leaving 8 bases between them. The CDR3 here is CASSLASNTGELFF. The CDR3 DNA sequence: TGTGCCAGCAGCTTGGCCAGTAATACCGGGGAGCTGTTTTTT.

The CDR3 bases are TGTGCCAGCGCCCTCCCAAGCGAGACCCAGTACTTC. Its protein is CASALPSETQYF. The rearrangement joins TRBV21-1 to TRBJ2-5; the tabulated D call, TRBD2, remains unverified against the DNA. TRBV21-1 is recorded as a pseudogene. The CDR3 has 12 residues.

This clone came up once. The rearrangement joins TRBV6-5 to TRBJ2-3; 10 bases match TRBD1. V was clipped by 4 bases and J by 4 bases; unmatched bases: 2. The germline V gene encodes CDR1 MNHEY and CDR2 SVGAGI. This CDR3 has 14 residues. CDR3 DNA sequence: TGTGCCAGCAGTTCGGACAGGGGGTCAGATACGCAGTATTTT. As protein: CASSSDRGSDTQYF.

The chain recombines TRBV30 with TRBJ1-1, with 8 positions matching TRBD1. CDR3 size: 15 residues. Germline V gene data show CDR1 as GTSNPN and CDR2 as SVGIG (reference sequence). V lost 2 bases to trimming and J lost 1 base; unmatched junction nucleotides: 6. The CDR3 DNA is TGTGCCTGGAGTCCAAGGACAGGGTGGAACACTGAAGCTTTCTTT. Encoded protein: CAWSPRTGWNTEAFF.

CDR3 DNA sequence: TGTGCCAGCTCACCCACCGAGAACACTGAAGCTTTCTTT. Translating gives CASSPTENTEAFF. The chain couples TRBV18 to TRBJ1-1, with unresolved D. CDR3 length: 13 residues. Trimming shortened V by 3 bases and J by 1 base, and 6 bases separated the two germline ends. CDR1 is KGHSH and CDR2 is LQKENI in the germline V gene.

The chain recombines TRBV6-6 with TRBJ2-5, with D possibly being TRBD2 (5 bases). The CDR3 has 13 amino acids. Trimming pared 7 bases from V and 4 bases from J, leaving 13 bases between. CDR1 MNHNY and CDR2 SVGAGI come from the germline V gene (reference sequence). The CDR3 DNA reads TGTGCCAGCAAAGCGGTTGAGGGAGAGACCCAGTACTTC. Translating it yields CASKAVEGETQYF.

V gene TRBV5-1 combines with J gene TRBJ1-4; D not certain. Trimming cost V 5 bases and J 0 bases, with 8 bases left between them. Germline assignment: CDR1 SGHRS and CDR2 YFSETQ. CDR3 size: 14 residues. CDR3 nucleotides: TGCGCCAGCAGTCTAACCACAACTAATGAAAAACTGTTTTTT. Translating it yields CASSLTTTNEKLFF.

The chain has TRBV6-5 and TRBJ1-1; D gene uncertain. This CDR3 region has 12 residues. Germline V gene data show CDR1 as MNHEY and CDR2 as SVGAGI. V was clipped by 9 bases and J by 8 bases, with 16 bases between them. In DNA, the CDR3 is TGTGCCAGTAGGGTCGTTTTTGGCGAAGCTTTCTTT. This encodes CASRVVFGEAFF.